This entry features one TCR beta chain sequence. The data were taken from a study of response to subunit inactivated influenza vaccine. This CDR3 has 17 amino acids. V was clipped by 4 bases and J by 4 bases; unmatched bases: 15. Germline V lookup: CDR1 SGHKS, CDR2 YYEKEE (reference sequence). TCRdb reanalysed the RT-PCR reads using MiXCR and keeps one entry per CDR3 protein. The sample shows roughly 540,000 distinct CDR3 sequences, around 25% of them seen only once. The same data also contributed to another study, on T cells expressing NK-cell markers. Turning to that study: UMI-tagged 5'RACE template switching yielded the TCR beta cDNA. According to the study, TCR beta repertoires originated from sorted CD3+CD56+NKG2C+, CD3+CD56+NKG2C- and CD3+CD56-NKG2C+ T cells.

V and J are TRBV5-5 and TRBJ2-5, with 8 bases aligning to TRBD2. The sequenced sample was CD4+ T cells sorted from PBMCs, obtained 11 to 12 days after vaccination. This clonotype was sampled from a man aged 50-60 years who received an inactivated influenza vaccine. This chain's CDR3 is CASSRIPGTRGSETQYF. CDR3 nucleotide sequence: TGTGCCAGCAGCAGAATACCCGGGACTAGAGGCTCAGAGACCCAGTACTTC.